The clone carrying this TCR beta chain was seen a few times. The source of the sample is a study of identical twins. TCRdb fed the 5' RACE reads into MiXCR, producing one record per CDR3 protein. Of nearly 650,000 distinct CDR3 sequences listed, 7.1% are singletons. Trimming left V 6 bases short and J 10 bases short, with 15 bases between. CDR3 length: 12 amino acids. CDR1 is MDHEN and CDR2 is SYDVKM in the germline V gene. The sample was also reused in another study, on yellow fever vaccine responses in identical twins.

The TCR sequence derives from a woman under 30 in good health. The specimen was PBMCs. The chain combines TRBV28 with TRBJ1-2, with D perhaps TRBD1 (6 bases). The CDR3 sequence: CASSIEYRVYTF. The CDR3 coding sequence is TGTGCCAGCAGCATCGAATACAGGGTCTACACCTTC.